The present entry profiles one T cell receptor beta chain with its context. This entry comes from a study of OX40 agonist ivuxolimab in advanced cancers. V was trimmed by 5 bases and J by 3 bases, leaving 11 bases between them. Germline CDR1 is MGHDK and CDR2 is SYGVNS. The length of the CDR3 is 14 residues. TCRdb's copy holds only in-frame clones and misses some; the assay was immunoSEQ multiplex PCR. The profile shows about 47,000 clones, around nine tenths of them singletons. The receptor was isolated from an adult with an advanced solid tumor such as melanoma, head and neck, liver or kidney cancer. This material consisted of CD4+ or CD8+ T cells sorted from blood, taken in a trial of the OX40 agonist ivuxolimab. The chain joins TRBV25-1 to TRBJ1-5; D is uncertain. Here the CDR3 reads CASSSLGSNQPQHF. For the CDR3, the DNA is TGTGCCAGCAGTAGCCTAGGATCCAATCAGCCCCAGCATTTT.